Following are 5 T cell receptor beta chains from one sample sequenced in a study of control samples from healthy donors and cancer patients. Sequencing was performed with immunoSEQ multiplex PCR; in TCRdb, only in-frame clones are kept and a portion is missing. The sample includes more than 85,000 clones, over 75% of them seen just once. The source material was PBMCs. The receptors originated from a woman aged 60-75 years with lung cancer.

The rearrangement uses TRBV6-5 and TRBJ2-1; 13 bases map to TRBD2. V lost 5 bases to trimming and J lost 15 bases; unmatched junction nucleotides: 7. Germline values: CDR1 MNHEY, CDR2 SVGAGI. The CDR3 length is 13 residues. The CDR3 protein is CASSLTSGRAPFF. CDR3 bases: TGTGCCAGCAGTCTAACTAGCGGGAGGGCTCCGTTCTTC.

This chain uses TRBV6-5 with TRBJ1-4, with a weak D call TRBD1 (6 bases). Germline lookup yields CDR1 MNHEY and CDR2 SVGAGI. With 10 bases removed from V and 7 bases from J, the gap between germline ends came to 19 bases. There are 14 residues in the CDR3. The CDR3 here is CATQTGAGVEKLFF. The CDR3 bases are TGTGCCACCCAAACCGGCGCAGGGGTTGAAAAACTGTTTTTT.

Points on this clone: The junction differs from germline at one of its ends, possibly a read error. This chain joins TRBV7-7 and TRBJ2-1, with 13 bases that match TRBD2. Germline loops: CDR1 SSHAT, CDR2 FNYEAQ (reference sequence). The CDR3 has 15 amino acids. CDR3 sequence reads: CASSLLAGGHHEQFF. DNA for the CDR3: TGTGCTAGCAGCTTACTAGCGGGGGGGCATCATGAGCAGTTCTTC.

This sequence joins TRBV3-1 (or the pseudogene TRBV3-2) and TRBJ2-7; 7 nucleotides match TRBD1. V trimming: 4 bases; J trimming: 2 bases; junction bases outside the gene matches: 5. In germline, CDR1 is LGHDT, CDR2 YNNKEL (reference sequence). This CDR3 spans 14 amino acids. In nucleotides, the CDR3 is TGTGCCAGCAGCCCACAGGGGTTCGCCTACGAGCAGTACTTC. Amino acids: CASSPQGFAYEQYF.

The DNA of the CDR3 is TGTGCCAGCAGCGGGGGGATTGGCGACTCATCCTACAATGAGCAGTTCTTC. Residues: CASSGGIGDSSYNEQFF. The chain uses TRBV9 and TRBJ2-1, with D possibly called TRBD1 or TRBD2 (5 bases each). The V and J ends lost 3 bases and 1 base respectively, with 17 bases between them. CDR3 size: 17 residues. Germline CDR1 is SGDLS and CDR2 is YYNGEE.